The 12 T cell receptor beta chains given below trace back to one sample, sequenced in a study of regulatory T cells in long-lasting Graves disease. The time point was: newly diagnosed GD, antithyroid drugs for less than 3 months. Construction of the TCR library relied on RNA isolated from PBMCs. The TCR beta library used iRepertoire HTBI primers with Arm-PCR amplification of CDR3. MiXCR was run by TCRdb on the multiplex PCR reads, yielding one entry per CDR3 protein. The sample holds over 300,000 distinct CDR3 sequences, around 15% seen once. The sequencing here drew on peripheral blood mononuclear cells (PBMCs), taken at new diagnosis, from a patient treated with antithyroid drugs. These receptors were taken from a female donor with Graves disease.

V and J are TRBV12-5 and TRBJ2-3, with 7 positions matching TRBD1. Trimming took 1 base from V and 6 from J; bases not matched to a gene: 7. The germline V gene has CDR1 LGHNT and CDR2 FRNRAP. The CDR3 loop spans 15 amino acids. In DNA form, the CDR3 reads TGTGCTAGTGGTTTGGGACGAAGGGGGCTGGATACGCAGTATTTT. Protein product: CASGLGRRGLDTQYF. The entire variable domain, with the rest obtained from reference TRBV12-5 and TRBJ2-3, is as follows: DARVTQTPRHKVTEMGQEVTMRCQPILGHNTVFWYRQTMMQGLELLAYFRNRAPLDDSGMPKDRFSAEMPDATLATLKIQPSEPRDSAVYFCASGLGRRGLDTQYFGPGTRLTVL.

This clonotype has a count of ten or more. The rearrangement uses TRBV7-9 and TRBJ1-2, with 7 bases matching TRBD1. This CDR3 contains 13 residues. Looked up from germline, CDR1 is SEHNR and CDR2 is FQNEAQ (reference sequence). V trimming: 4 bases; J trimming: 4 bases; junction bases outside the gene matches: 3. This chain's CDR3 is CASSSGGIYGYTF. In DNA form, the CDR3 reads TGTGCCAGCAGCTCAGGGGGGATCTATGGCTACACCTTC.

With respect to this clonotype: One end of the junction does not line up with germline, which may come from a read error. The CDR3 loop reads CAWKGLAGVWFF. For the CDR3, the DNA is TGTGCCTGGAAGGGACTAGCGGGAGTCTGGTTCTTC. The chain is built from TRBV30 and TRBJ2-5; 14 bases agree with TRBD2. There are 12 residues in the CDR3. The germline V gene has CDR1 GTSNPN and CDR2 SVGIG (reference sequence).

This clonotype was seen repeatedly, ten times or more. The chain is built from TRBV3-1 and TRBJ2-1, with D possibly matching TRBD1 (6 bases). CDR3 length equals 14 residues. V was pared by 3 bases and J by 5 bases, with 11 bases between. Germline lookup yields CDR1 LGHDT and CDR2 YNNKEL (reference sequence). This chain's CDR3 is CASSQGAQNNEQFF. As DNA, the CDR3 is TGTGCCAGCAGCCAGGGGGCACAGAACAATGAGCAGTTCTTC.

V is TRBV4-1 and J is TRBJ2-7; the match to TRBD1 covers 7 bases. Germline V gene lookup returns CDR1 MGHRA and CDR2 YSYEKL. With V trimmed by 0 bases and J by 2 bases, 4 bases remained unmatched. The CDR3 contains 15 residues. For the CDR3, the DNA is TGCGCCAGCAGCCAAGATCGGGGACAGACCTACGAGCAGTACTTC. Its protein product is CASSQDRGQTYEQYF.

In its sample, this clonotype was seen once. This may stem from a read error, because a much larger clone lies one nucleotide away. CDR3 DNA: TGTGCCTGGGGGGGAGGGGCGAGCAATCAGCCCCAGCATTTT. This codes for CAWGGGASNQPQHF. The rearrangement links TRBV30 to TRBJ1-5; D may be TRBD1 (5 bases). V was pared by 5 bases and J by 1 base, with 12 bases between. Germline loops: CDR1 GTSNPN, CDR2 SVGIG (reference sequence). CDR3 length: 14 amino acids.

CDR3 DNA sequence: TGCAGTGCTAGAGATCATAACGGGGAGCTGTTTTTT. Protein: CSARDHNGELFF. The J gene is TRBJ2-2, the V gene TRBV20-1; D gene ambiguous. This CDR3 contains 12 residues. V lost 0 bases and J lost 7, with 6 bases in between. Germline CDR1 and CDR2: DFQATT and SNEGSKA (reference sequence).

This chain joins TRBV14 and TRBJ2-7; 9 bases match TRBD2. The J call may be mistaken, given a closer DNA end match to TRBJ2-1. Germline V CDR1 and CDR2: SGHDN, FVKESK. CDR3 length: 11 amino acids. The CDR3, as DNA: TGTGCAAGCGGGAGGCGCTACGAGCAGTTCTTC. Protein product: CASGRRYEQFF.

This clonotype appeared many times. The V call is TRBV12-3 or TRBV12-4, the J call TRBJ1-1; D possibly corresponds to TRBD1 (6 bases). This CDR3 has 17 residues. The V and J ends lost 7 bases and 0 bases respectively, with 21 bases between them. The CDR3 is CASTPRGVPRLNTEAFF. For the CDR3, the DNA is TGTGCCAGCACTCCTAGGGGGGTTCCCAGACTGAACACTGAAGCTTTCTTT.

The chain has TRBV11-3 and TRBJ2-2, with a possible D match to TRBD1 (7 bases). CDR1 and CDR2 from the germline V gene are SGHNT and YENEEA. Trimming took off 5 bases at V and 6 bases at J, with 16 bases between the two ends. CDR3 length equals 15 residues. CDR3 amino acids: CASSPKQGGAGELFF. The CDR3 coding sequence is TGTGCCAGCAGCCCGAAGCAGGGGGGTGCCGGGGAGCTGTTTTTT.

The table lists this clonotype with a few counts. The chain is built from TRBV19 and TRBJ2-7; 7 bases agree with TRBD2. CDR3 length: 14 amino acids. With 10 bases clipped from V and 3 bases from J, the junction kept 12 bases outside the gene matches. Per the germline V gene, CDR1 is LNHDA and CDR2 is SQIVND (reference sequence). In nucleotides, the CDR3 is TGTGCCACCGCGACGCCCGGGACTAACTACGAGCAGTACTTC. This codes for CATATPGTNYEQYF.

As for this clonotype: Just one base apart from a much larger clone, this may be a read error. The rearrangement uses TRBV7-2 and TRBJ2-1; 8 bases match TRBD2. CDR1 SGHTA and CDR2 FQGNSA come from the germline V gene. V lost 5 bases, J lost 3 bases, and 3 bases stayed unmatched. The CDR3 contains 14 residues. The CDR3 here is CASSATSGYNEQFF. CDR3 sequence (DNA): TGTGCCAGCAGCGCCACTAGCGGCTACAATGAGCAGTTCTTC. Together with reference TRBV7-2 and TRBJ2-1, the CDR3 gives the full variable domain: GAGVSQSPSNKVTEKGKDVELRCDPISGHTALYWYRQSLGQGLEFLIYFQGNSAPDKSGLPSDRFSAERTGGSVSTLTIQRTQQEDSAVYLCASSATSGYNEQFFGPGTRLTVL.